The T cell receptor beta chain described here comes from a study of identical twins. TCRdb ran MiXCR on the 5' RACE reads and lists one entry per CDR3 protein. Of about 530,000 distinct CDR3 sequences listed, 20% to 25% are singletons. This clonotype occurred a few times. This CDR3 spans 15 amino acids. The ends were cut back, 1 base at V and 8 bases at J, with 16 bases in the middle. Germline-derived CDR1 and CDR2 are LGHDT and YNNKEL (reference sequence). This same sample was also taken into another study, of yellow fever vaccine responses in identical twins.

The V call is TRBV3-1, the J call TRBJ2-3, with D possibly TRBD2 on 7 matching bases. The sequence was collected from a young woman in good health. The sequencing sample was made of CD4+ T cells sorted from blood. The CDR3 region is CASSQGRGAVTTQYF. The CDR3 nucleotides read TGTGCCAGCAGCCAAGGTCGGGGGGCCGTGACTACGCAGTATTTT.